This T cell receptor (beta chain) derives from a study of cytomegalovirus exposure and HLA in healthy donors. Trimming at V came to 6 bases and at J to 2 bases, leaving 8 bases not matched to a gene. The CDR3 runs 15 residues. Germline V gives CDR1 SQVTM, CDR2 ANQGSEA. PCR involved 60 Vbeta and 13 Jbeta primers. Clones were read by immunoSEQ multiplex PCR, and TCRdb kept only the in-frame ones, dropping some. Among about 200,000 clones listed, roughly four fifths were seen once. The genes are TRBV29-1 and TRBJ2-2; 8 nucleotides line up with TRBD1. The receptor was isolated from a girl aged 2-15 years in good health and CMV-seronegative. Sequencing input: PBMCs. The CDR3: CSVGQGITNTGELFF. Here the CDR3 DNA reads TGCAGCGTCGGACAGGGTATAACAAACACCGGGGAGCTGTTTTTT.